This T cell receptor (beta chain) stems from a study of identical twins. This clonotype turned up a few times. Its antigen remains unidentified. The V and J ends lost 5 bases and 7 bases respectively, with 21 bases between them. This CDR3 contains 14 residues. The germline V gene encodes CDR1 DFQATT and CDR2 SNEGSKA (reference sequence). Study-level findings and limits: High-abundance cord blood beta clonotypes had fewer insertions; memory repertoires showed none.

Using its own MiXCR run on the 5' RACE reads, TCRdb lists one record per CDR3 protein. The sample shows 450,000 or so distinct CDR3 sequences, 20% to 25% of them seen only once. The sample also formed part of further work on T cells expressing NK-cell markers. That study reports: Only alpha-beta TCR T cells were sorted in several experiments, using an anti-gamma-delta TCR antibody.

The V call is TRBV20-1, the J call TRBJ2-7; TRBD2 is a possible D gene (6 bases). Input material: CD4+ T cells sorted from blood. The TCR comes from a woman aged 18-29 years in good health. CDR3 sequence: CSARRTIATIEQYF. CDR3 bases: TGCAGTGCTCGCCGGACTATAGCTACGATTGAGCAGTACTTC.